The clone carrying this T cell receptor beta chain occurred once. The antigen is not known. The sample originates from a study of shared clonotypes between healthy human individuals. CD45RO-negative, CCR7-positively selected cells formed the naive CD8 fraction, excluding terminally differentiated effector memory CD45RA+ cells. Donors, healthy HIV-negative adults, lacked recent acute infections or vaccinations. Whole-study results and caveats: Non-shared clonotypes showed lower generation probabilities than clonotypes common to all four donors. Compared with memory subsets, naive subsets generally had larger estimated richness. Blood was the sole source, and tissue repertoires probably differ.

V lost 3 bases and J lost 2; bases outside the gene matches: 7. Germline V gives CDR1 SEHNR, CDR2 FQNEAQ (reference sequence). The CDR3 loop spans 15 amino acids. Here immunoSEQ multiplex PCR was the method, and the copy in TCRdb shows in-frame clones only, minus some. This sample has roughly 890,000 clones, with more than 85% found just once. The TCR was taken from a man aged 30 to 45 in good health. V is TRBV7-9 and J is TRBJ2-7; 7 bases are shared with TRBD1. Sample: naive CD8+ T cells sorted from blood. In DNA, the CDR3 is TGTGCCAGCAGCTTGGGTCACGGGACAGCCTACGAGCAGTACTTC. Amino acid sequence: CASSLGHGTAYEQYF.